This passage covers 14 T cell receptor beta chains from one sample sequenced in a study of blood T cell repertoires in COVID-19. The protocol was immunoSEQ multiplex PCR, while the TCRdb copy is restricted to in-frame clones and leaves out a portion. Of tens of thousands of clones listed, roughly 80% were seen once; the top ten hold about half. Sequencing was performed on peripheral blood. Every receptor here comes from a human donor in a cohort sampled during active COVID-19.

V gene TRBV5-4 combines with J gene TRBJ2-3; the match to TRBD1 covers 11 bases. CDR3 length equals 16 residues. CDR1 and CDR2 from the germline V gene are SGHNT and YYREEE (reference sequence). The V gene end was trimmed by 0 bases and the J gene end by 4 bases; junction bases not matched to a gene: 4. The CDR3, as DNA: TGTGCCAGCAGCTTGGATGGACAGGGGGCTGCAGATACGCAGTATTTT. Its protein is CASSLDGQGAADTQYF.

The chain uses TRBV18 and TRBJ2-5, with 10 bases that match TRBD2. The CDR3 covers 15 residues. The germline CDR1 and CDR2 sequences are KGHSH and LQKENI. This chain's CDR3 is CETRTSGGGEETQYF. The CDR3 bases are TGTGAGACAAGGACTAGCGGAGGAGGGGAAGAGACCCAGTACTTC.

This chain uses TRBV28 with TRBJ2-4; the D is unclear. This CDR3 has 12 residues. The germline V and J ends were trimmed by 2 bases and 7 bases, with 6 bases remaining between them. Germline CDR1 and CDR2: MDHEN and SYDVKM. CDR3 sequence reads: CASSLVPNIQYF. CDR3 sequence (DNA): TGTGCCAGCAGTTTAGTCCCTAACATTCAGTACTTC. The full variable domain, in which reference TRBV28 and TRBJ2-4 provide the parts outside the CDR3, is DVKVTQSSRYLVKRTGEKVFLECVQDMDHENMFWYRQDPGLGLRLIYFSYDVKMKEKGDIPEGYSVSREKKERFSLILESASTNQTSMYLCASSLVPNIQYFGAGTRLSVL.

The chain links TRBV19 to TRBJ2-1; D is perhaps TRBD2 (6 bases). The CDR3 covers 16 residues. With 5 bases removed from V and 1 base from J, the gap between germline ends came to 15 bases. The germline V gene encodes CDR1 LNHDA and CDR2 SQIVND (reference sequence). The CDR3 DNA sequence: TGTGCCAGTAGTTGGGGCGGGATTAGGTCCTACAATGAGCAGTTCTTC. Translated: CASSWGGIRSYNEQFF.

In this sample, this clone turned up a few times. The V call is TRBV27, the J call TRBJ2-6; D is unresolved. Trimming took off 6 bases at V and 0 bases at J, with 9 bases between the two ends. The CDR3 totals 15 residues. Germline CDR1 is MNHEY and CDR2 is SMNVEV (reference sequence). CDR3 in amino acids: CASRSISSGANVLTF. The DNA for the CDR3 is TGTGCCAGCAGGTCGATTAGCTCTGGGGCCAACGTCCTGACTTTC.

The chain links TRBV6-5 to TRBJ2-3, with D tentatively TRBD1 (5 bases). The V end was cut by 8 bases, the J end by 2 bases, with 14 bases between. From germline, CDR1 is MNHEY and CDR2 SVGAGI. This CDR3 spans 14 amino acids. The CDR3, as DNA: TGTGCCAGCCAGATACAGGCATACACAGATACGCAGTATTTT. It is translated as CASQIQAYTDTQYF.

The rearrangement links TRBV30 to TRBJ1-6; D gene unclear. CDR1 and CDR2 (germline): GTSNPN, SVGIG (reference sequence). V gave up 1 base and J gave up 6 bases, with 13 bases separating them. CDR3 size: 15 residues. The CDR3 loop reads CAWSGGGGGNSPLHF. As DNA, the CDR3 is TGTGCCTGGAGTGGGGGTGGAGGAGGTAATTCACCCCTCCACTTT.

The chain uses TRBV11-2 and TRBJ1-4; no clear D gene. Germline V gives CDR1 SGHAT, CDR2 FQNNGV. V was cut by 2 bases and J by 3 bases, with 10 bases left in between. The CDR3 has 15 residues. Here the CDR3 reads CASSLHPGSNEKLFF. CDR3 in DNA: TGTGCCAGCAGCTTACATCCGGGGTCTAATGAAAAACTGTTTTTT.

V usage is TRBV29-1 and J usage is TRBJ2-1; TRBD1 matches 10 bases. Germline V CDR1 and CDR2: SQVTM, ANQGSEA. V was pared by 3 bases and J by 6 bases, with 8 bases of the junction left unmatched. The CDR3 spans 15 residues. CDR3 in amino acids: CSVEGGQGSVNEQFF. CDR3 nucleotide sequence: TGCAGCGTTGAGGGGGGACAGGGGTCGGTCAATGAGCAGTTCTTC.

V gene TRBV6-5 combines with J gene TRBJ1-1; tentative D call: TRBD1 (5 bases). The CDR3 totals 16 residues. From germline, CDR1 is MNHEY and CDR2 SVGAGI. Deletions cut 2 bases from V and 0 bases from J, with 13 bases between. For the CDR3, the DNA is TGTGCCAGCAGTTACGTTTGGGGCAGGATGAACACTGAAGCTTTCTTT. This sequence encodes CASSYVWGRMNTEAFF.

The chain links TRBV19 to TRBJ2-7, with D possibly matching TRBD2 (7 bases). V was pared by 3 bases and J by 4 bases, with 10 bases between. CDR3 length equals 13 residues. CDR1 is LNHDA, CDR2 SQIVND, per germline (reference sequence). The CDR3 DNA sequence: TGTGCCAGTAGTATGGGGGGGCCTTACGAGCAGTACTTC. Protein sequence: CASSMGGPYEQYF. Variable domain in full (rest from reference TRBV19 and TRBJ2-7): DGGITQSPKYLFRKEGQNVTLSCEQNLNHDAMYWYRQDPGQGLRLIYYSQIVNDFQKGDIAEGYSVSREKKESFPLTVTSAQKNPTAFYLCASSMGGPYEQYFGPGTRLTVT.

This clone was picked up a small number of times. CDR3 in DNA: TGTGCCAGCAGCTCTGGACACCGACCCCGTTCACCCCTCCACTTT. It encodes CASSSGHRPRSPLHF. The V call is TRBV7-9, the J call TRBJ1-6, with D maybe TRBD1 (5 bases). The CDR3 covers 15 residues. Germline V CDR1 and CDR2: SEHNR, FQNEAQ (reference sequence). Trimming cost V 4 bases and J 9 bases, with 16 bases left between them.

In the case of this clone: Other nucleotide sequences in the sample specify the same CDR3. The chain is built from TRBV18 and TRBJ2-5; 8 bases match TRBD1. The CDR3 covers 13 residues. V shed 4 bases and J 4 bases; nucleotides not matched to a gene: 2. CDR1 and CDR2 from the germline V gene are KGHSH and LQKENI. The chain's CDR3 is CASSLQGGETQYF. DNA for the CDR3: TGTGCCAGCTCACTACAGGGGGGAGAGACCCAGTACTTC.

CDR3 nucleotides: TGTGCCACCAGCGCGTACAGGGGGTTGGAGACCCAGTACTTC. As protein: CATSAYRGLETQYF. This chain links TRBV15 with TRBJ2-5; 8 positions match TRBD1. CDR1 is LNHNV and CDR2 is YYDKDF in the germline V gene (reference sequence). The CDR3 is 14 amino acids. With 5 bases clipped from V and 5 bases from J, the junction kept 7 bases outside the gene matches. The full variable domain, rest sourced from reference TRBV15 and TRBJ2-5, is DAMVIQNPRYQVTQFGKPVTLSCSQTLNHNVMYWYQQKSSQAPKLLFHYYDKDFNNEADTPDNFQSRRPNTSFCFLDIRSPGLGDTAMYLCATSAYRGLETQYFGPGTRLLVL.